Detailed here is one TCR beta chain. Its antigen is not known. Germline V lookup: CDR1 SEHNR, CDR2 FQNEAQ (reference sequence). V was pared by 0 bases and J by 4 bases, with 13 bases between. CDR3 length equals 15 residues. This sample was included in a study of T cell responses to AZD1222 COVID-19 vaccine. Study conclusions and caveats: Unmutated variant regions are reportedly targeted by nearly half of spike-specific TCRs. Sampling captured repertoires only after the peak T cell response. Two AZD1222 doses significantly raised spike-specific TCR breadth and depth over controls.

Some clones are missing from TCRdb's copy, which holds only in-frame ones; the method was immunoSEQ multiplex PCR. The repertoire holds about 130,000 clones, roughly nine tenths seen once, with approximately 1.5% in the top ten. The TCR comes from an adult in good health. Sequencing used peripheral blood, obtained on day 0 of AZD1222 vaccination. V gene TRBV7-9 combines with J gene TRBJ2-7; TRBD2 might be the D (6 bases). This chain's CDR3 is CASSLATGGLYEQYF. DNA of the CDR3: TGTGCCAGCAGCTTAGCGACTGGGGGGTTATACGAGCAGTACTTC.